This is a list of T cell receptor beta chains from one sample in a study of regulatory T cells in long-lasting Graves disease. TCRdb re-analysed the multiplex PCR reads in MiXCR, keeping a single row per CDR3 protein. The data contain under 500,000 distinct CDR3 sequences, less than 25% of them seen just once; the ten biggest clones take up roughly 20%. The specimen was peripheral blood mononuclear cells (PBMCs), collected when the disease was refractory, from a patient treated with antithyroid drugs. These receptor sequences come from a female donor with Graves disease. Both conserved end residues are part of each CDR3. Fields, in order: CDR3 length, J gene, V gene, D gene, clone size, CDR3 protein, CDR3 DNA. The D gene is left open where the match is weak. Size is omitted from some rows. Given values are once, few, many or a class for expanded clones.

18	TRBJ1-6	TRBV6-1	TRBD1	many	CASSPGQGTLSYNSPLHF	TGTGCCAGCAGTCCTGGACAGGGGACCCTCTCCTATAATTCACCCCTCCACTTT
14	TRBJ2-7	TRBV20-1	-	few	CSARQVYSPYEQYF	TGCAGTGCGCGGCAAGTGTACAGCCCCTACGAGCAGTACTTC
12	TRBJ2-3	TRBV28	-	-	CASSRGSDTQYF	TGTGCCAGCAGTCGGGGCAGCGATACGCAGTATTTT
14	TRBJ1-3	TRBV12-3/TRBV12-4	-	many	CASSLTGTGNTIYF	TGTGCCAGCAGTTTAACAGGGACTGGAAACACCATATATTTT
14	TRBJ1-1	TRBV25-1	-	once	CASTRAGVGTEAFF	TGTGCCAGCACGAGAGCGGGAGTAGGCACTGAAGCTTTCTTT
15	TRBJ2-1	TRBV19	-	-	CASSISGYSYNEQFF	TGTGCCAGTAGTATTTCGGGGTACTCCTACAATGAGCAGTTCTTC
15	TRBJ2-7	TRBV27	-	-	CASSPGPGVSYEQYF	TGTGCCAGCAGCCCCGGGCCAGGGGTCTCCTACGAGCAGTACTTC
17	TRBJ1-1	TRBV28	TRBD1	many	CASSATTGGLRSAEAFF	TGTGCCAGCAGTGCGACTACAGGGGGCCTGAGGAGCGCTGAAGCTTTCTTT
15	TRBJ2-7	TRBV7-2	TRBD2	-	CASSFSSGGPYEQYF	TGTGCCAGCAGCTTCTCTAGCGGGGGCCCCTACGAGCAGTACTTC
14	TRBJ1-5	TRBV7-9	-	few	CASSNGTALGPQHF	TGTGCCAGCAGCAACGGGACTGCCCTGGGGCCCCAGCATTTT
14	TRBJ2-5	TRBV7-9	TRBD1	few	CASSYWGTVETQYF	TGTGCCAGCAGCTACTGGGGGACAGTAGAGACCCAGTACTTC
13	TRBJ2-5	TRBV12-3/TRBV12-4	TRBD2	many	CASSPSAGGTQYF	TGTGCCAGCAGCCCCTCCGCGGGGGGGACCCAGTACTTC
11	TRBJ2-7	TRBV6-1	-	-	CASTSKYEQYF	TGTGCCAGCACTTCTAAGTACGAGCAGTACTTC
15	TRBJ1-1	TRBV15	-	-	CATSRETGYSTEAFF	TGTGCCACCAGCAGAGAAACAGGGTATTCCACTGAAGCTTTCTTT
19	TRBJ2-7	TRBV19	-	-	CASSRGGSPGQGFSYEQYF	TGTGCCAGTAGTAGGGGGGGATCCCCAGGACAGGGCTTCTCCTACGAGCAGTACTTC
11	TRBJ2-1	TRBV18	-	-	CASERYNEQFF	TGTGCCAGCGAGCGGTACAATGAGCAGTTCTTC
11	TRBJ2-7	TRBV3-1	-	-	CASSQDLVETF	TGTGCCAGCAGCCAAGATCTTGTTGAGACGTTT
14	TRBJ2-2	TRBV19	-	few	CATQNLDSTGELFF	TGTGCCACCCAGAACCTAGACAGCACCGGGGAGCTGTTTTTT
14	TRBJ2-5	TRBV7-2	-	many	CASSLMSSKETQYF	TGTGCCAGCAGCTTAATGAGCTCCAAAGAGACCCAGTACTTC
12	TRBJ1-4	TRBV6-2/TRBV6-3	-	-	CASRNGRQRLFF	TGTGCCAGCAGAAACGGAAGACAGCGGCTGTTTTTT
17	TRBJ2-5	TRBV3-1	TRBD2	many	CATSLGLAGSVRETQYF	TGTGCCACCTCACTCGGACTAGCGGGAAGTGTTCGGGAGACCCAGTACTTC
12	TRBJ1-2	TRBV7-9	-	few	CASSELEYGYTF	TGTGCCAGCAGCGAACTAGAGTATGGCTACACCTTC
15	TRBJ1-5	TRBV28	-	many	CASSRPFSGNQPQHF	TGTGCCAGCAGCCGCCCCTTTTCGGGCAATCAGCCCCAGCATTTT
15	TRBJ1-1	TRBV5-1	TRBD1	few	CASSKQQGMNTEAFF	TGCGCCAGCAGCAAACAACAGGGGATGAACACTGAAGCTTTCTTT
13	TRBJ2-7	TRBV6-1	TRBD1	few	CASSEVPRDRVYF	TGTGCCAGCAGTGAAGTCCCCCGAGACAGGGTTTACTTC
13	TRBJ1-2	TRBV28	TRBD1	-	CASNRRGLDGYTF	TGTGCCAGCAATCGCAGGGGGCTGGATGGCTACACCTTC
16	TRBJ1-5	TRBV6-2/TRBV6-3	-	many	CASSYSRGRGNQPQHF	TGTGCCAGCAGTTACTCGCGAGGGCGCGGCAATCAGCCCCAGCATTTT
17	TRBJ1-1	TRBV9	-	-	CASSVTVDTGLGTEAFF	TGTGCCAGCAGCGTAACGGTCGACACCGGTCTGGGCACTGAAGCTTTCTTT
17	TRBJ2-2	TRBV4-1	-	few	CASSQVLGGKNTGELFF	TGCGCCAGCAGCCAAGTCTTGGGGGGAAAGAACACCGGGGAGCTGTTTTTT
15	TRBJ2-7	TRBV6-2/TRBV6-3	TRBD2	many	CASSQAGGGSYEQYF	TGTGCCAGCAGTCAAGCGGGAGGTGGGTCCTACGAGCAGTACTTC